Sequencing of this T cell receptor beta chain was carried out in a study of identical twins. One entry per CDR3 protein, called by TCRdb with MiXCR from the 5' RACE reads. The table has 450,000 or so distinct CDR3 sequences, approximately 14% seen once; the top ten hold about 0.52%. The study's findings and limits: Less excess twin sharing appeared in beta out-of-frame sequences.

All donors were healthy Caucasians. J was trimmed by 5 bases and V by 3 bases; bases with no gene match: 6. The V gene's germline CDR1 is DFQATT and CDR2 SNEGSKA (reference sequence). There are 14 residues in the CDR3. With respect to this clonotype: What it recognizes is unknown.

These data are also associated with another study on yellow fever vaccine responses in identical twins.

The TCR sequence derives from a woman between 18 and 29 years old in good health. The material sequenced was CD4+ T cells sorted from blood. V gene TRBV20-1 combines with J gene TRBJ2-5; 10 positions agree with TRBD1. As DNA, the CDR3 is TGCAGTGCTAGTAGGACAGGGGGTTGGGAGACCCAGTACTTC. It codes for CSASRTGGWETQYF.